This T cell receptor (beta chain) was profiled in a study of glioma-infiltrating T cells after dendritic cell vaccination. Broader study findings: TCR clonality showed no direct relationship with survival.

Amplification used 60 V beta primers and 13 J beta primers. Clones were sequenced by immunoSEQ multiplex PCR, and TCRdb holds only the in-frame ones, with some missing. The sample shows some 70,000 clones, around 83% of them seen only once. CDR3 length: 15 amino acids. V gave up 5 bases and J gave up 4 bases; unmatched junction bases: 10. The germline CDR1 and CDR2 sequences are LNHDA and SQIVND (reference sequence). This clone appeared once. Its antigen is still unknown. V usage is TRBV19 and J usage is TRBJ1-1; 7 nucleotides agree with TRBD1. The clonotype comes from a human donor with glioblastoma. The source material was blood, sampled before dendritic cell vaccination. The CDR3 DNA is TGTGCCAGTAGTGCCCCGGGACAGTTTGGCACTGAAGCTTTCTTT. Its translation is CASSAPGQFGTEAFF.